Following are 17 T cell receptor beta chains from one sample sequenced in a study of T cell repertoires in cytomegalovirus infection. Using its own MiXCR run on the reads, TCRdb lists one record per CDR3 protein. There are 150,000 or so distinct CDR3 sequences in the sample; 25% to 35% occur only once, and 45% to 55% lies in the top ten. These TCRs' antigens remain unknown. Here the sequenced sample was CD8+ T cells from cultured PBMCs, taken from culture after CMV antigen stimulation. The source is a human donor in good health (CMV status not recorded). Some clones in this sample may be carry-over from other donors' samples.

The rearrangement joins TRBV28 to TRBJ2-7; D uncertain. The ends were cut back, 4 bases at V and 6 bases at J, with 13 bases in the middle. The germline gives CDR1 MDHEN, CDR2 SYDVKM. CDR3 length: 13 residues. CDR3 coding DNA: TGTGCCAGCAGTTCCCTCGGAGTGGGCGAGCAGTACTTC. It codes for CASSSLGVGEQYF.

This clonotype turned up a few times. The chain carries TRBV6-5 and TRBJ1-4; D not resolved. The CDR3 loop spans 15 amino acids. CDR1 MNHEY and CDR2 SVGAGI come from the germline V gene. Deletions cut 0 bases from V and 7 bases from J, with 12 bases between. CDR3 DNA: TGTGCCAGCAGTTACTCGTCGGGAACGGGTGAAAAACTGTTTTTT. Translation gives CASSYSSGTGEKLFF.

This clonotype was counted many times. CDR3 sequence (DNA): TGTGCCAGCAGCTTAGTGGGGAGCATTTCCTCCTACGAGCAGTACTTC. It is translated as CASSLVGSISSYEQYF. This chain links TRBV7-6 with TRBJ2-7, with a weak D call TRBD2 (5 bases). CDR1 SGHVS and CDR2 FNYEAQ come from the germline V gene. The CDR3 length is 16 residues. The ends were cut back, 1 base at V and 0 bases at J, with 13 bases in the middle.

This clonotype was counted at least ten times. This chain links TRBV28 with TRBJ2-7; D is perhaps TRBD1 (6 bases). The V gene's germline CDR1 is MDHEN and CDR2 SYDVKM. V lost 1 base, J lost 0 bases, and 13 bases lay in between. This CDR3 region has 16 residues. The CDR3 region has the DNA TGTGCCAGCAGTTTATCGCCCGACAGGCCCTCCTACGAGCAGTACTTC. Translation: CASSLSPDRPSYEQYF.

The chain employs TRBV28 and TRBJ2-7; 10 bases align to TRBD1. V shed 5 bases, J shed 5 bases, and the junction held 9 bases outside the gene matches. The CDR3 sequence is 15 residues long. Germline V gene lookup returns CDR1 MDHEN and CDR2 SYDVKM. This CDR3 reads CASSEETGGIDEQYF. The DNA for the CDR3 is TGTGCCAGCAGTGAGGAGACAGGGGGCATCGACGAGCAGTACTTC.

This clonotype showed up many times. The gene calls are TRBV7-8 and TRBJ2-3, with D tentatively TRBD1 (6 bases). Deletions cut 4 bases from V and 3 bases from J, with 14 bases between. Per the germline V gene, CDR1 is SGHVS and CDR2 is FQNEAQ. This CDR3 contains 15 residues. CDR3 nucleotides: TGTGCCAGCAGCTCCCCCCCAGGGGTGACAGATACGCAGTATTTT. Translating it yields CASSSPPGVTDTQYF.

The gene calls are TRBV11-2 and TRBJ2-7, with D perhaps matching TRBD2 (6 bases). Germline V CDR1 and CDR2: SGHAT, FQNNGV. Trimming took off 2 bases at V and 6 bases at J, with 17 bases between the two ends. The CDR3 loop spans 15 amino acids. The CDR3, as DNA: TGTGCCAGCAGCTTAATCGGAGGGATGGAGGTCGAGCAGTACTTC. This translates into CASSLIGGMEVEQYF.

This clonotype was seen a few times. V is TRBV7-9 and J is TRBJ1-5; D is unresolved. The CDR3 runs to 13 residues. Trimming cost V 7 bases and J 1 base, with 8 bases left between them. Germline CDR1 is SEHNR and CDR2 is FQNEAQ (reference sequence). CDR3 DNA: TGTGCCAGCACCCTTAACAGCAATCAGCCCCAGCATTTT. Translation: CASTLNSNQPQHF.

The CDR3 DNA follows: TGTGCCACCAGCGACGGGACAGCCGCTGAAGCTTTCTTT. Its protein product is CATSDGTAAEAFF. This sequence joins TRBV15 and TRBJ1-1; TRBD1 matches 7 bases. The length of the CDR3 is 13 residues. The ends lost 5 bases at V and 6 bases at J; junction bases unmatched: 6. Germline loops: CDR1 LNHNV, CDR2 YYDKDF (reference sequence).

The chain combines TRBV12-3 or TRBV12-4 with TRBJ1-4; TRBD1 matches 7 bases. The junction had 10 bases not matched to a gene; V was cut back by 5 bases and J by 7 bases. This CDR3 contains 15 residues. DNA of the CDR3: TGTGCCAGCAGTCCCCCGGGACAGAGTGGTGAAAAACTGTTTTTT. It is translated as CASSPPGQSGEKLFF.

V gene TRBV28 combines with J gene TRBJ1-5; D unresolved. The CDR3 runs to 16 residues. From germline, CDR1 is MDHEN and CDR2 SYDVKM. Trimming cost V 7 bases and J 0 bases, with 16 bases left between them. As DNA, the CDR3 is TGTGCCAGCACCCCGTTTCTCAGCTATAGCAATCAGCCCCAGCATTTT. Translated: CASTPFLSYSNQPQHF.

The V gene is TRBV28, the J gene TRBJ1-2; 7 positions match TRBD1. The CDR3 loop spans 14 amino acids. Germline V lookup: CDR1 MDHEN, CDR2 SYDVKM. V gave up 5 bases and J gave up 4 bases; unmatched junction bases: 7. The CDR3 DNA is TGTGCCAGCAGTAAGACAGGGCCCTCCTATGGCTACACCTTC. Its protein is CASSKTGPSYGYTF.

In its sample, this clonotype was seen many times. The chain uses TRBV7-9 and TRBJ1-3; no firm D call. CDR3 length: 15 amino acids. V lost 5 bases and J 0 bases, leaving 11 bases between the germline ends. Germline V gene data show CDR1 as SEHNR and CDR2 as FQNEAQ (reference sequence). The CDR3 DNA reads as TGTGCCAGCAGCCCTCAGTGGAGCTCTGGAAACACCATATATTTT. Translation gives CASSPQWSSGNTIYF.

In its sample, this clonotype was seen a few times. This rearrangement joins TRBV6-6 to TRBJ1-1; D perhaps matches TRBD1 (5 bases). The germline V gene has CDR1 MNHNY and CDR2 SVGAGI (reference sequence). Trimming took 4 bases from V and 1 from J, leaving 22 bases between them. The CDR3 extends over 18 amino acids. The CDR3 coding sequence is TGTGCCAGCAGTTGGACACCCAGGGAGGCAATCTCGAACACTGAAGCTTTCTTT. The encoded protein is CASSWTPREAISNTEAFF.

This chain joins TRBV5-6 and TRBJ2-1; 7 bases fit TRBD1. V lost 0 bases, J lost 3 bases, and 12 bases stayed unmatched. Per the germline V gene, CDR1 is SGHDT and CDR2 is YYEEEE. This CDR3 is built from 18 residues. The CDR3 DNA sequence: TGTGCCAGCAGCTTGGCTCAGGGGGATCGGGTTATCTACAATGAGCAGTTCTTC. This gives the protein CASSLAQGDRVIYNEQFF.

The chain has TRBV18 and TRBJ2-3; possibly TRBD1 for D (5 bases). Germline CDR1 KGHSH, CDR2 LQKENI. This CDR3 is 15 amino acids long. Trimming pared 6 bases from V and 6 bases from J, leaving 19 bases between. CDR3 bases: TGTGCCAGCTCCAACTTACAGGCCCTGGGGGATACGCAGTATTTT. It yields the protein CASSNLQALGDTQYF.

This clonotype was recorded only once. The V and J genes are TRBV12-3 or TRBV12-4 and TRBJ1-2; D is possibly TRBD1 (6 bases). The CDR3 covers 14 residues. Trimming cost V 0 bases and J 7 bases, with 12 bases left between them. CDR3 loop: CASSLAGTPGGYTF. The CDR3 DNA reads as TGTGCCAGCAGTTTAGCGGGGACACCGGGTGGCTACACCTTC.